Below, 19 T cell receptor beta chains from the same sample are listed, as sequenced in a study of CD8+CD57+ T cells in acquired aplastic anemia (dated by TCRdb to the late 2010s). The patients picked for sequencing were ones in whom flow cytometry had shown an expansion of CD8+CD57+ cells. Sequencing took place on an Illumina HiSeq 2000. Genomic DNA was used as template for profiling of TCR beta VDJ combinations and CDR3 sequences. In TCRdb, the public reads were trimmed at Q25 with fastp and aligned with MiXCR, with productive beta chains retained. Identical CDR3 proteins give one entry, which carries the most common genes and DNA. The sample records about 160,000 distinct CDR3 sequences, 71% of which are singletons. Under 60% of the sample lies in the top ten. Material: sorted CD4+, CD8+, or CD8+CD57+ T cells (not recorded which) from PBMCs. Receptors were obtained from a human donor with aplastic anemia.

V is TRBV25-1 and J is TRBJ1-4; the D gene is possibly TRBD1 (5 bases). The V gene lost 1 base and the J gene lost 8 bases, with 14 bases spanning the gap. The CDR3 covers 15 residues. Germline V gives CDR1 MGHDK, CDR2 SYGVNS. Here the CDR3 DNA reads TGTGCCAGCAGTGAATTGATAGGAAGGGGAGAAAAACTGTTTTTT. Protein sequence: CASSELIGRGEKLFF. Full variable domain (remainder filled in from reference TRBV25-1 and TRBJ1-4): EADIYQTPRYLVIGTGKKITLECSQTMGHDKMYWYQQDPGMELHLIHYSYGVNSTEKGDLSSESTVSRIRTEHFPLTLESARPSHTSQYLCASSELIGRGEKLFFGSGTQLSVL.

This clonotype was observed a single time. The CDR3 loop is CASCPGTRNTGELFF. CDR3 sequence (DNA): TGCGCCAGTTGTCCCGGGACACGGAACACCGGGGAGCTGTTTTTT. The chain is built from TRBV5-1 and TRBJ2-2, with D possibly being TRBD1 (6 bases). This CDR3 region has 15 residues. The germline gives CDR1 SGHRS, CDR2 YFSETQ. Trimming cost V 8 bases and J 1 base, with 15 bases left between them.

This chain joins TRBV25-1 and TRBJ2-1; the match to TRBD2 covers 8 bases. This CDR3 has 16 residues. Looked up from germline, CDR1 is MGHDK and CDR2 is SYGVNS. Germline trimming cut 4 bases from V and 2 bases from J; bases unmatched to any gene: 7. The CDR3, as DNA: TGTGCCAGCAGTGGATTGGGTAGCGGGACCTACAATGAGCAGTTCTTC. Protein product: CASSGLGSGTYNEQFF. The full variable domain, its missing parts supplied by reference TRBV25-1 and TRBJ2-1, is EADIYQTPRYLVIGTGKKITLECSQTMGHDKMYWYQQDPGMELHLIHYSYGVNSTEKGDLSSESTVSRIRTEHFPLTLESARPSHTSQYLCASSGLGSGTYNEQFFGPGTRLTVL.

V is TRBV7-3 and J is TRBJ2-7; D is possibly TRBD2 (6 bases). Trimming pared 3 bases from V and 7 bases from J, leaving 16 bases between. Germline values: CDR1 SGHTA, CDR2 FQGTGA. CDR3 size: 14 residues. The CDR3 nucleotides read TGTGCCAGCAGCTTTTTAGGGGCCCGGGAGGAGCAGTACTTC. Protein sequence: CASSFLGAREEQYF.

This clonotype came up many times. CDR3 protein: CASSLSARAGHGVDYGYTF. DNA of the CDR3: TGCGCCAGCAGCTTGTCAGCCAGGGCAGGGCATGGGGTTGACTATGGCTACACCTTC. The V and J genes are TRBV5-1 and TRBJ1-2; possible D gene TRBD1, 5 bases. Trimming cost V 1 base and J 3 bases, with 25 bases left between them. Germline-derived CDR1 and CDR2 are SGHRS and YFSETQ. The CDR3 covers 19 residues. The full variable domain, completed using reference TRBV5-1 and TRBJ1-2, is KAGVTQTPRYLIKTRGQQVTLSCSPISGHRSVSWYQQTPGQGLQFLFEYFSETQRNKGNFPGRFSGRQFSNSRSEMNVSTLELGDSALYLCASSLSARAGHGVDYGYTFGSGTRLTVV.

The V gene is TRBV19, the J gene TRBJ2-5; D perhaps matches TRBD1 (6 bases). Germline CDR1 LNHDA, CDR2 SQIVND (reference sequence). The CDR3 is made up of 12 amino acids. Between the trimmed V and J ends, which lost 8 bases and 7 bases, there was a span of 14 bases. Here the CDR3 reads CASGTGSRTQYF. The CDR3 DNA is TGTGCCAGTGGTACAGGGTCGAGGACCCAGTACTTC.

The chain carries TRBV5-6 and TRBJ1-2, with 7 bases identical to TRBD1. V shed 4 bases and J 7 bases; nucleotides not matched to a gene: 13. The length of the CDR3 is 15 residues. CDR1 is SGHDT, CDR2 YYEEEE, per germline. The CDR3 here is CASSQGDNTGAGYTF. CDR3 DNA: TGTGCCAGCAGCCAAGGGGACAACACAGGGGCTGGCTACACCTTC.

The gene calls are TRBV9 and TRBJ1-4; the D is unclear. The V and J ends lost 0 bases and 7 bases respectively, with 13 bases between them. Per germline, CDR1 SGDLS and CDR2 YYNGEE. The CDR3 sequence is 15 residues long. The CDR3 DNA sequence: TGTGCCAGCAGCGTAGGAGGGAGGGAGGGTGAAAAACTGTTTTTT. Translation: CASSVGGREGEKLFF.

The V and J genes are TRBV5-4 and TRBJ2-7; D may be TRBD1 (5 bases). Germline V lookup: CDR1 SGHNT, CDR2 YYREEE (reference sequence). V was cut by 0 bases and J by 0 bases, with 10 bases left in between. CDR3 length: 15 amino acids. CDR3 coding DNA: TGTGCCAGCAGCTTGGGACAGAGTTTCTCCTACGAGCAGTACTTC. Protein product: CASSLGQSFSYEQYF.

The CDR3 sequence is CSARDLSGTEAFF. The CDR3 DNA follows: TGCAGTGCTAGAGATCTTTCGGGCACTGAAGCTTTCTTT. The gene calls are TRBV20-1 and TRBJ1-1; D remains unclear. This CDR3 has 13 residues. V was shortened by 0 bases and J by 4 bases, with 9 bases between the two germline ends. Germline CDR1 reads DFQATT; CDR2 reads SNEGSKA (reference sequence).

This chain joins TRBV7-3 and TRBJ2-5; 8 nucleotides line up with TRBD1. The CDR3 spans 13 residues. CDR1 and CDR2 from the germline V gene are SGHTA and FQGTGA. Losses at the gene ends were 8 bases for V and 3 bases for J; bases not matched to a gene: 5. CDR3 residues: CASAPGGEETQYF. DNA for the CDR3: TGTGCCAGCGCCCCAGGGGGCGAAGAGACCCAGTACTTC.

The chain has TRBV20-1 and TRBJ1-2, with 7 nucleotides matching TRBD1. The CDR3 consists of 13 residues. The V gene end was trimmed by 3 bases and the J gene end by 7 bases; junction bases not matched to a gene: 8. Germline CDR1 reads DFQATT; CDR2 reads SNEGSKA (reference sequence). DNA for the CDR3: TGCAGTGCTAGGACAGGGAGGGGAGGTGGCTACACCTTC. Amino acid sequence: CSARTGRGGGYTF.

The chain couples TRBV2 to TRBJ1-5, with 7 bases lining up with TRBD1. Trimming took 3 bases from V and 0 from J; bases not matched to a gene: 11. CDR3 size: 18 residues. Looked up from germline, CDR1 is SNHLY and CDR2 is FYNNEI. The CDR3 nucleotides are TGTGCCAGCAGTGAGCCGGGACAGACCTACTATAGCAATCAGCCCCAGCATTTT. Its protein is CASSEPGQTYYSNQPQHF.

The rearrangement uses TRBV20-1 and TRBJ2-1; 13 bases are a match to TRBD2. J gave up 6 bases and V 1 base, and 0 bases lay outside the gene matches. The CDR3 contains 14 residues. Germline CDR1 reads DFQATT; CDR2 reads SNEGSKA (reference sequence). The CDR3 loop is CSARGLAGGNEQFF. For the CDR3, the DNA is TGCAGTGCTAGAGGACTAGCGGGGGGCAATGAGCAGTTCTTC.

This clonotype was counted between two and nine times. V usage is TRBV15 and J usage is TRBJ2-1; TRBD2 might be the D (5 bases). Trimming took 1 base from V and 6 from J, leaving 10 bases between them. The germline CDR1 and CDR2 sequences are LNHNV and YYDKDF (reference sequence). The CDR3 contains 14 residues. CDR3 amino acids: CATSRGLAGNEQFF. DNA of the CDR3: TGTGCCACCAGCAGAGGCCTAGCCGGCAATGAGCAGTTCTTC. The variable domain in full, completed from reference TRBV15 and TRBJ2-1, reads DAMVIQNPRYQVTQFGKPVTLSCSQTLNHNVMYWYQQKSSQAPKLLFHYYDKDFNNEADTPDNFQSRRPNTSFCFLDIRSPGLGDTAMYLCATSRGLAGNEQFFGPGTRLTVL.

The rearrangement links TRBV25-1 to TRBJ1-4; D unclear. This CDR3 is built from 13 residues. V shed 3 bases and J shed 8 bases, with 10 bases lying between them. Germline V gene data show CDR1 as MGHDK and CDR2 as SYGVNS. This CDR3 reads CASSEMGKEKLFF. The CDR3 DNA reads TGTGCCAGCAGTGAGATGGGGAAGGAAAAACTGTTTTTT.

The V call is TRBV20-1, the J call TRBJ2-3; D tentatively fits TRBD1 or TRBD2 (5 bases each). The CDR3 is made up of 16 amino acids. The V and J ends lost 2 bases and 2 bases respectively, with 17 bases between them. CDR1 is DFQATT and CDR2 is SNEGSKA in the germline V gene (reference sequence). The CDR3 spells CSARRTGRTLTDTQYF. The CDR3 nucleotides are TGCAGTGCTAGAAGAACGGGGCGTACTCTCACAGATACGCAGTATTTT.

This clonotype was counted a single time. V is TRBV19 and J is TRBJ1-2; 10 bases are shared with TRBD1. CDR3 length equals 13 residues. Germline CDR1 and CDR2: LNHDA and SQIVND (reference sequence). V shed 7 bases, J shed 6 bases, and the junction held 5 bases outside the gene matches. CDR3: CASKSGQGDGYTF. CDR3 DNA: TGTGCCAGTAAGTCCGGACAGGGGGATGGCTACACCTTC. The full variable domain, its missing parts supplied by reference TRBV19 and TRBJ1-2, is DGGITQSPKYLFRKEGQNVTLSCEQNLNHDAMYWYRQDPGQGLRLIYYSQIVNDFQKGDIAEGYSVSREKKESFPLTVTSAQKNPTAFYLCASKSGQGDGYTFGSGTRLTVV.

The chain recombines TRBV5-1 with TRBJ2-5; D perhaps matches TRBD1 (6 bases). CDR3 length: 16 residues. V lost 2 bases, J lost 1 base, and 15 bases lay in between. In germline, CDR1 is SGHRS, CDR2 YFSETQ. CDR3 in amino acids: CASSFIPDRPQETQYF. The CDR3 DNA reads as TGCGCCAGCAGCTTCATCCCGGACAGACCCCAAGAGACCCAGTACTTC.